This TCR beta chain was identified during a study of blood T cell repertoires in COVID-19. Background on the study: Donors in the United States, Italy and Spain gave samples during acute or convalescent COVID-19.

Per the original data handling: Amplification of reference gene primers was used by the study to estimate nucleated cell counts. Profiled with immunoSEQ multiplex PCR; TCRdb holds only in-frame clones, not every one. The V and J calls and the clone size are those of that table, but D and trimming were determined from the DNA. The profile shows tens of thousands of clones, roughly 82% of them singletons. Germline values: CDR1 KGHDR, CDR2 SFDVKD. The CDR3 is made up of 15 amino acids. V lost 1 base and J lost 5; bases outside the gene matches: 3. This clonotype originated in a man aged 50 to 60 with active or convalescent COVID-19. The specimen was peripheral blood. The V gene is TRBV24-1, the J gene TRBJ2-3; 9 nucleotides align to TRBD1. The CDR3 loop reads CATSDFRQGEDTQYF. CDR3 sequence (DNA): TGTGCCACCAGTGATTTTCGACAGGGGGAAGATACGCAGTATTTT.